This TCR beta chain was obtained from a study of cytomegalovirus exposure and HLA in healthy donors. Points from the study as a whole: Reportedly, fewer N-insertions than the roughly 700-donor mean appeared in an Asian-associated ancestry cluster in a later analysis. In a later analysis, compared with equally common non-associated chains, HLA-associated beta chains were more expanded. A few of the chains that were CMV-associated were confirmed in vitro to be specific for CMV antigens.

A note on this clone: The antigen is unknown.

Germline values: CDR1 GTSNPN, CDR2 SVGIG (reference sequence). The CDR3 totals 13 residues. With 7 bases clipped from V and 2 bases from J, the junction kept 7 bases outside the gene matches. PCR was performed using 60 Vbeta and 13 Jbeta primers. Data came from immunoSEQ multiplex PCR; TCRdb stores just in-frame clones and leaves some out. The sample consists of 19,000 or so clones, approximately 68% of them appearing once. The chain carries TRBV30 and TRBJ2-7; 8 bases fit TRBD1. The sequenced material came from PBMCs. The source of this sequence is a man aged 18 to 29 in good health and CMV-seronegative. CDR3 sequence (DNA): TGTGCCTCCCGCCGGACAGGGACCTACGAGCAGTACTTC. Amino acid sequence: CASRRTGTYEQYF.